This entry describes one T cell receptor (beta chain). The study isolated at least 6.5 million PBMCs from each sample. The source of the sample is a study of blood T cells in healthy people across ages. Germline lookup yields CDR1 MDHEN and CDR2 SYDVKM. The CDR3 totals 14 residues. V was cut by 10 bases and J by 2 bases, with 16 bases left in between. For the second PCR, which ran for 7 to 11 cycles, a sample-barcoded 5' primer and a J-beta primer mix were used. TCRdb independently ran MiXCR on the 5' RACE reads; one entry per CDR3 protein. Among roughly 800,000 distinct CDR3 sequences listed, roughly 26% were seen once. This sample also belongs to another study, concerning T cells of mothers and their children. That work adds: A few healthy Caucasian mothers, along with their six children, were the donors. It was through the M1S primer of the second PCR that sample barcodes and 2-4 random nucleotides were added.

The sample taken for sequencing was blood. The receptor was derived from a boy between 5 and 17 years old in good health. The chain combines TRBV28 with TRBJ2-3; D may be TRBD2 (6 bases). CDR3 sequence: CATEPSALTDTQYF. The CDR3 DNA follows: TGTGCCACCGAGCCTAGCGCACTCACAGATACGCAGTATTTT.